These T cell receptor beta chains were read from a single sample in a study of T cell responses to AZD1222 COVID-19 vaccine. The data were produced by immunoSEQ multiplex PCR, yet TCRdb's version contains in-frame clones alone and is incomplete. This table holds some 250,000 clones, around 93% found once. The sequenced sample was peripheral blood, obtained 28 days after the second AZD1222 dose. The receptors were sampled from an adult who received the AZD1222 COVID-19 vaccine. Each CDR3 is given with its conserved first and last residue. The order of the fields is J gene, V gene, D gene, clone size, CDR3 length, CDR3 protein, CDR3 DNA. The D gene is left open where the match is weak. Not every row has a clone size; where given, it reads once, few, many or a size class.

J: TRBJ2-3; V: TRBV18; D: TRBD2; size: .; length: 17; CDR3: CASSPGTLGSGSDTQYF; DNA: TGTGCCAGCTCACCGGGTACTCTGGGTAGCGGGTCAGATACGCAGTATTTT
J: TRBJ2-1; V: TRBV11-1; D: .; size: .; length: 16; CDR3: CASSLGSRVSYNEQFF; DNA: TGTGCCAGCAGCTTAGGTTCCAGAGTGTCCTACAATGAGCAGTTCTTC
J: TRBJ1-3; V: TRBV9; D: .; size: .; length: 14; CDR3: CASSVGGDGNTIYF; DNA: TGTGCCAGCAGCGTAGGGGGGGACGGAAACACCATATATTTT
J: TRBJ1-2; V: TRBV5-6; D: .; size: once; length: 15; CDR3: CASSGGTLKVYGYTF; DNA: TGTGCCAGCAGCGGCGGGACACTGAAAGTATATGGCTACACCTTC
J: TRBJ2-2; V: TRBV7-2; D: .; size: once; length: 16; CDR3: CASSRPQSFGTGELFF; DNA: TGTGCCAGCAGCCGGCCGCAGTCATTTGGCACCGGGGAGCTGTTTTTT
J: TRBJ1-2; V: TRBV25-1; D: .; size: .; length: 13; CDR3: CASTHPEEEGYTF; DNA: TGTGCCAGCACCCATCCGGAGGAGGAGGGCTACACCTTC
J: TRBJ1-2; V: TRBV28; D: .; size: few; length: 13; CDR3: CASSIGPSWGYTF; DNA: TGTGCCAGCAGTATCGGGCCTTCTTGGGGCTACACCTTC
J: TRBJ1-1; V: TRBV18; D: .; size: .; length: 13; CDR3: CASSSAVNTEAFF; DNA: TGTGCCAGCTCCTCCGCCGTGAACACTGAAGCTTTCTTT
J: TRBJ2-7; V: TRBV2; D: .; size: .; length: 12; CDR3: CASRSDGIEQYF; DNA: TGTGCCAGCAGGAGTGATGGTATCGAGCAGTACTTC
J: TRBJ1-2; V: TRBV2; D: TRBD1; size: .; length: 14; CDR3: CASSRDRGPYGYTF; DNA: TGTGCCAGCAGCCGGGACAGGGGGCCCTATGGCTACACCTTC
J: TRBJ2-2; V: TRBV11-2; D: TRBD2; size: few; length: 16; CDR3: CASSLLREGLNGELFF; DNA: TGTGCCAGCAGCTTACTGCGGGAGGGCCTCAACGGGGAGCTGTTTTTT
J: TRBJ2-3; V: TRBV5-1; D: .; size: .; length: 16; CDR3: CASSLAVRPLTDTQYF; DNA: TGCGCCAGCAGCTTGGCCGTAAGGCCACTCACAGATACGCAGTATTTT
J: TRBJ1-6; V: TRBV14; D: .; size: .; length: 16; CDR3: CASSHRRSSYNSPLHF; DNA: TGTGCCAGCAGCCACAGGAGAAGCTCCTATAATTCACCCCTCCACTTT
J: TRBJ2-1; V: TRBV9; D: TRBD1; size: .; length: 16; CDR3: CASSTRTGINYNEQFF; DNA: TGTGCCAGCAGCACCCGGACAGGGATCAACTACAATGAGCAGTTCTTC
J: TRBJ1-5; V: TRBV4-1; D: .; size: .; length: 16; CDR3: CASSQFMGKTGQPQHF; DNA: TGCGCCAGCAGCCAATTTATGGGGAAGACCGGCCAGCCCCAGCATTTT
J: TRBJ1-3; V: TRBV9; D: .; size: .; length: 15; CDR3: CASSVAGLSGNTIYF; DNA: TGTGCCAGCAGCGTAGCAGGACTCTCTGGAAACACCATATATTTT
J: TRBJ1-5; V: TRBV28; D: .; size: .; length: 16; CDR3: CASSLAGILSWRPQHF; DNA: TGTGCCAGCAGTTTAGCAGGGATCCTCTCCTGGCGGCCCCAGCATTTT
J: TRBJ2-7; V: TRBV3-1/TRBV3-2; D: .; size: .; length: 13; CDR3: CASSPNTPYEQYF; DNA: TGTGCCAGCAGCCCCAACACACCCTACGAGCAGTACTTC
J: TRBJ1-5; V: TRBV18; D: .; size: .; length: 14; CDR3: CASSPLRSNQPQHF; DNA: TGTGCCAGCTCACCCCTCAGGAGCAATCAGCCCCAGCATTTT
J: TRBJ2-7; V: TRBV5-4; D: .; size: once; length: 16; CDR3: CASSLGGGTSTYEQYF; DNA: TGTGCCAGCAGCTTGGGGGGCGGGACTTCCACCTACGAGCAGTACTTC
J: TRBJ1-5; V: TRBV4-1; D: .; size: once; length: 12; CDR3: CASSQGSEPQHF; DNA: TGCGCCAGCAGCCAAGGAAGCGAGCCCCAGCATTTT
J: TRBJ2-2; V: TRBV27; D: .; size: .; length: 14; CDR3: CASKGAGNTGELFF; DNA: TGTGCCAGCAAGGGGGCGGGAAATACCGGGGAGCTGTTTTTT
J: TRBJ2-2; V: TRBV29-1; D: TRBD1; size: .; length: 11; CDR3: CSVVSSGGLFF; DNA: TGCAGCGTCGTTAGTTCAGGGGGGCTGTTTTTT
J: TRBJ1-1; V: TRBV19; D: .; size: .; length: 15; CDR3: CASTDGGGVNTEAFF; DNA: TGTGCCAGTACCGATGGGGGGGGCGTGAACACTGAAGCTTTCTTT
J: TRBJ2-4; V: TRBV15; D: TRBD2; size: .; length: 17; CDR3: CATSVPRDYQTRNIQYF; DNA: TGTGCCACCAGCGTTCCCAGGGACTACCAGACCCGGAACATTCAGTACTTC
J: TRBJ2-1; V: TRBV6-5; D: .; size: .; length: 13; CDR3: CASTRGGGNEQFF; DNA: TGTGCCAGCACGAGGGGGGGAGGGAATGAGCAGTTCTTC
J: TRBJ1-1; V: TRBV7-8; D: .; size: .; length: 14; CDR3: CASSLDTPDTEAFF; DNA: TGTGCCAGCAGCCTAGACACCCCAGACACTGAAGCTTTCTTT
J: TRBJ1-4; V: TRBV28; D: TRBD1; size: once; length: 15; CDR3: CASSFPGGRGEKLFF; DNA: TGTGCCAGCAGTTTCCCAGGGGGGAGAGGTGAAAAACTGTTTTTT
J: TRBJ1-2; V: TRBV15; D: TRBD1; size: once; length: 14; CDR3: CATSREGRGHGYTF; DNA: TGTGCCACCAGCAGAGAGGGGAGGGGGCATGGCTACACCTTC
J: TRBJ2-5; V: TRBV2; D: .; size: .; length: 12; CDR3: CASSVRKETQYF; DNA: TGTGCCAGCAGTGTACGAAAGGAGACCCAGTACTTC
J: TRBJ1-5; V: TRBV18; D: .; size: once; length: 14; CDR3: CASSTGYRGRPQHF; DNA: TGTGCCAGCTCAACCGGGTATCGCGGACGGCCCCAGCATTTT
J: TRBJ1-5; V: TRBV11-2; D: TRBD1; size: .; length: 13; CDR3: CASSLQQAGGQHF; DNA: TGTGCCAGCAGCTTACAACAGGCAGGGGGTCAGCATTTT
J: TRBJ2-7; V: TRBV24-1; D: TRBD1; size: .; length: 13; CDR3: CATSDLWTGLKYF; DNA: TGTGCCACCAGTGATTTGTGGACAGGGCTGAAGTACTTC
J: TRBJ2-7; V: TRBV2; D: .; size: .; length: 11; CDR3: CASSERTEQYF; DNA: TGTGCCAGCAGTGAAAGGACGGAGCAGTACTTC
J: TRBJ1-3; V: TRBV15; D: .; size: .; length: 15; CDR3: CATSESRGTGNTIYF; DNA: TGTGCCACCAGCGAGTCCCGGGGGACTGGAAACACCATATATTTT
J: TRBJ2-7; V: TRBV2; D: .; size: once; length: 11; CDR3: CASSASYEQYF; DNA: TGTGCCAGCAGTGCGAGCTACGAGCAGTACTTC
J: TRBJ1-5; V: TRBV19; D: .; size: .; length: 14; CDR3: CASQTSGHNQPQHF; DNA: TGTGCCAGCCAGACCTCAGGACACAATCAGCCCCAGCATTTT
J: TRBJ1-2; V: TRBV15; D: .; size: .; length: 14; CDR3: CATSSPSANYGYTF; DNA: TGTGCCACCAGCAGCCCGTCGGCTAACTATGGCTACACCTTC
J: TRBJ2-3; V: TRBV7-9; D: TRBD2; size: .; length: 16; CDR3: CASSPAWLAGAHTQYF; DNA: TGTGCCAGCAGCCCCGCCTGGCTAGCGGGAGCACATACGCAGTATTTT
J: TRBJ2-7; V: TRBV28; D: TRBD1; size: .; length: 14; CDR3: CASSWGQGPGEQYF; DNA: TGTGCCAGCAGCTGGGGACAGGGACCGGGCGAGCAGTACTTC
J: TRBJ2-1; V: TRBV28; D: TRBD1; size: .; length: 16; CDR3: CASSYVVFRGSDEQFF; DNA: TGTGCCAGCAGCTATGTCGTGTTCAGGGGGTCCGATGAGCAGTTCTTC